This TCR beta chain stems from a study of blood T cell repertoires in COVID-19. Looking at the study overall: T cells, B-cell-depleted T cells, or PBMCs provided the cDNA or gDNA that served as material.

Clones were read by immunoSEQ multiplex PCR, and TCRdb kept only the in-frame ones, dropping some. The top ten clones hold 3% to 3.5% of a sample with a few hundred thousand clones, about 87% of them seen once. The CDR3 runs to 15 residues. V lost 6 bases to trimming and J lost 3 bases; unmatched junction nucleotides: 4. Germline CDR1 KGHSH, CDR2 LQKENI. This clone has just a few counts. The rearrangement links TRBV18 to TRBJ2-7; TRBD2 matches at 14 bases. This TCR derives from a man in his sixties with acute or convalescent COVID-19. Sample: peripheral blood. The CDR3 DNA reads TGTGCCAGCTCCGGCGGACTAGCGGGGGGCTACGAGCAGTACTTC. It specifies CASSGGLAGGYEQYF.